What follows is one TCR beta chain and its context. Its antigen is as yet unknown. This entry comes from a study of shared clonotypes between healthy human individuals. Findings of the study overall: Shared across a few donors were roughly 4.7% of the naive CD4 clonotypes. Only a few donors were included, so the genetic and exposure-history diversity represented was limited.

Terminally differentiated effector memory CD45RA+ cells were left out of the naive CD8 fraction, which was CD45RO-negative and positively selected for CCR7. Nashville, Tennessee was home to all donors, each a Caucasian adult. The V gene end was trimmed by 1 base and the J gene end by 6 bases; junction bases not matched to a gene: 12. CDR1 and CDR2 from the germline V gene are SGHDN and FVKESK. The CDR3 contains 16 residues. Produced via immunoSEQ multiplex PCR; TCRdb's table is partial and in-frame only. This sample has a few million clones, with just under 95% found just once. The sample consisted of naive CD8+ T cells from PBMCs. The chain recombines TRBV14 with TRBJ2-7, with 7 nucleotides matching TRBD2. This TCR was sampled from a man aged 18 to 30 in good health. Some clones in this sample may be carry-over from other donors' samples. Here the CDR3 reads CASSQGLGQGGFEQYF. The CDR3 DNA sequence: TGTGCCAGCAGCCAAGGACTCGGGCAGGGAGGGTTCGAGCAGTACTTC.